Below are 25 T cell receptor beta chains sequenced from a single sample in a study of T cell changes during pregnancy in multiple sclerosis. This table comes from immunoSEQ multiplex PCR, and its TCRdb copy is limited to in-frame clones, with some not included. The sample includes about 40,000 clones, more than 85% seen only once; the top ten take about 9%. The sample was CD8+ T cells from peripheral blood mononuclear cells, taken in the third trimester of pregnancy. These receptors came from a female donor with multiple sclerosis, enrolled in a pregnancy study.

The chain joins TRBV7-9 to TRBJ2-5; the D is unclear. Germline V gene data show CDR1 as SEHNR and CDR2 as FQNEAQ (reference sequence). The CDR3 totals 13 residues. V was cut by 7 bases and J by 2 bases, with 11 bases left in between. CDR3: CASNPGEQETQYF. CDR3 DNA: TGTGCCAGCAACCCGGGTGAACAAGAGACCCAGTACTTC.

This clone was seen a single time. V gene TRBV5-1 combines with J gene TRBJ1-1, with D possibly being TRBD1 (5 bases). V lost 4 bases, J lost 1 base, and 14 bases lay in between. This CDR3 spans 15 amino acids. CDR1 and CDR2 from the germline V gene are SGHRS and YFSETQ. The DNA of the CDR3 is TGCGCCAGCAGCATCCTCGGCAGGGAGAACACTGAAGCTTTCTTT. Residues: CASSILGRENTEAFF. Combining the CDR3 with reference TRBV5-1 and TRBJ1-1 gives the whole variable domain KAGVTQTPRYLIKTRGQQVTLSCSPISGHRSVSWYQQTPGQGLQFLFEYFSETQRNKGNFPGRFSGRQFSNSRSEMNVSTLELGDSALYLCASSILGRENTEAFFGQGTRLTVV.

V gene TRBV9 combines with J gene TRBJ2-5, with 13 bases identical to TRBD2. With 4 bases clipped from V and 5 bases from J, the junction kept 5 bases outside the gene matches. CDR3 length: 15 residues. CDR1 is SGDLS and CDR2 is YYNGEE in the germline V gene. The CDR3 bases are TGTGCCAGCAGCCGGACTAGCGGGGGTGGGGAGACCCAGTACTTC. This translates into CASSRTSGGGETQYF.

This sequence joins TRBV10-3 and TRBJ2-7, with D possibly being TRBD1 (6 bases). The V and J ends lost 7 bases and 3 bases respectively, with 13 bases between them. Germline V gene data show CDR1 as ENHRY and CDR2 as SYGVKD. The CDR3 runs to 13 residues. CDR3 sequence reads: CAIKRTDSYEQYF. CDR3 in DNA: TGTGCCATCAAGAGGACGGACAGCTACGAGCAGTACTTC.

The CDR3 reads CAIKAGDVLNTEAFF. CDR3 sequence (DNA): TGTGCCATAAAAGCAGGGGATGTACTGAACACTGAAGCTTTCTTT. This chain links TRBV10-3 with TRBJ1-1; D may be TRBD1 (6 bases). The CDR3 consists of 15 residues. CDR1 is ENHRY and CDR2 is SYGVKD in the germline V gene. Trimming shortened V by 9 bases and J by 0 bases, and 17 bases separated the two germline ends.

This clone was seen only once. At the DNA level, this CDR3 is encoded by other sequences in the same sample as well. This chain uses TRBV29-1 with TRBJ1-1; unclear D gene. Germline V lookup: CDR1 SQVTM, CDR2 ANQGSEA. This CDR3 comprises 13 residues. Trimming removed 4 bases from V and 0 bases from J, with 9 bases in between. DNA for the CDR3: TGCAGCGTTGTCGAGGGTATGAACACTGAAGCTTTCTTT. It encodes CSVVEGMNTEAFF.

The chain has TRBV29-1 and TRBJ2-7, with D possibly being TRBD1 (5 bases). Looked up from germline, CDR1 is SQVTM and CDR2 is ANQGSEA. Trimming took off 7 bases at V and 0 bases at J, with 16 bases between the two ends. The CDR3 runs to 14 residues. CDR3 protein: CSAAGYRSSYEQYF. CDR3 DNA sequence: TGCAGCGCGGCAGGGTACAGGAGCTCCTACGAGCAGTACTTC.

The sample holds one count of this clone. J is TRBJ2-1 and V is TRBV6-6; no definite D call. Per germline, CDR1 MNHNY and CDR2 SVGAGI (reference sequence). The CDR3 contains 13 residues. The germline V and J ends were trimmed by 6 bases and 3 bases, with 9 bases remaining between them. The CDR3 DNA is TGTGCCAGCAGCCGGGTCCTCTACAATGAGCAGTTCTTC. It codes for CASSRVLYNEQFF.

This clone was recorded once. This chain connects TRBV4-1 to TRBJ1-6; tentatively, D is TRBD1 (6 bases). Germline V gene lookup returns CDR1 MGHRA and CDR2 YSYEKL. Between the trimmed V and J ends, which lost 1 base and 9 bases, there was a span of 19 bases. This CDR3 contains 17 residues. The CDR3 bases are TGCGCCAGCAGCCAAGGCGGGGGGCGCCCCGAGGTTTCACCCCTCCACTTT. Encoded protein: CASSQGGGRPEVSPLHF.

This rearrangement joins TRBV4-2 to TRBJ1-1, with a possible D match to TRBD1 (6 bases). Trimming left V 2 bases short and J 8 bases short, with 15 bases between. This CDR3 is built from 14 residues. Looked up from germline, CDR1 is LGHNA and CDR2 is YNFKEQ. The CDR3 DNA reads TGTGCCAGCAGCCAACCAGGCCTGCAGGGGGAAGCTTTCTTT. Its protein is CASSQPGLQGEAFF.

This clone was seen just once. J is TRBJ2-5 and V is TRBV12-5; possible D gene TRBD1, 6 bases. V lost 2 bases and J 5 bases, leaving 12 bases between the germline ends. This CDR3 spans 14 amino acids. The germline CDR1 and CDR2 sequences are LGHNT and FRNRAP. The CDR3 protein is CASGLIRGRETQYF. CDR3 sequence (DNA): TGTGCTAGTGGTTTGATCAGGGGCCGGGAGACCCAGTACTTC.

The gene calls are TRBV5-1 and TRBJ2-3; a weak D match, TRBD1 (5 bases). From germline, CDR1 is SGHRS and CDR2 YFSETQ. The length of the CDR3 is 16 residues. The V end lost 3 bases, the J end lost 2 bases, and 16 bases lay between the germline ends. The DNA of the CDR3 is TGCGCCAGCAGCTGGGATCTAGAGACAGACACAGATACGCAGTATTTT. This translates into CASSWDLETDTDTQYF. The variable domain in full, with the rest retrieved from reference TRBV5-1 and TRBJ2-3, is KAGVTQTPRYLIKTRGQQVTLSCSPISGHRSVSWYQQTPGQGLQFLFEYFSETQRNKGNFPGRFSGRQFSNSRSEMNVSTLELGDSALYLCASSWDLETDTDTQYFGPGTRLTVL.

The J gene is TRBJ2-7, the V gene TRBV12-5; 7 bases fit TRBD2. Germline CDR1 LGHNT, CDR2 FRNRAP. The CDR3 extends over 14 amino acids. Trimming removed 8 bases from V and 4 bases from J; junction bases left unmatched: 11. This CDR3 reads CASSPGTTLYEQYF. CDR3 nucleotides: TGTGCTAGTTCCCCCGGGACTACTCTATACGAGCAGTACTTC. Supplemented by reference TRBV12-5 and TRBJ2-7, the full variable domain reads DARVTQTPRHKVTEMGQEVTMRCQPILGHNTVFWYRQTMMQGLELLAYFRNRAPLDDSGMPKDRFSAEMPDATLATLKIQPSEPRDSAVYFCASSPGTTLYEQYFGPGTRLTVT.

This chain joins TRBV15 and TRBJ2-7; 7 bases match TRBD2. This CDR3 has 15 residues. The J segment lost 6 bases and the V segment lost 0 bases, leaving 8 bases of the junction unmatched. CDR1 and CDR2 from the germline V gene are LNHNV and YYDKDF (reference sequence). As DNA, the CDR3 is TGTGCCACCAGCAGAGATCTAGGGAGGGAGTCCGAGCAGTACTTC. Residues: CATSRDLGRESEQYF.

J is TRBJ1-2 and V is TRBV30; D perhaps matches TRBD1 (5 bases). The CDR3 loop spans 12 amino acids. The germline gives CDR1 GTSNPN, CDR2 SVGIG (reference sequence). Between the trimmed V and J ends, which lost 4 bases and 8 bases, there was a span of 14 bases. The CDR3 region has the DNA TGTGCCTGGACCCCGACTGGGGCCGGCTACACCTTC. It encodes CAWTPTGAGYTF.

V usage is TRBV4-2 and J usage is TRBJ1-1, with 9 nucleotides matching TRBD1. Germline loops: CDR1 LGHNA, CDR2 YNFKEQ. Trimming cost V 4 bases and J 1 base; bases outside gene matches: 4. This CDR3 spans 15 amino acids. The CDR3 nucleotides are TGTGCCAGCAGCCCTCGGGACAGGGAGAACACTGAAGCTTTCTTT. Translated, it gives CASSPRDRENTEAFF.

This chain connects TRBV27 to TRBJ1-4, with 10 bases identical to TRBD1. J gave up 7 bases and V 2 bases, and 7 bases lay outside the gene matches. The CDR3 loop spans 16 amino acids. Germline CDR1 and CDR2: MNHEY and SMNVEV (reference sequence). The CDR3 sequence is CASSLHVGTGVEKLFF. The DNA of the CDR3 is TGTGCCAGCAGTTTACACGTCGGGACAGGGGTTGAAAAACTGTTTTTT.

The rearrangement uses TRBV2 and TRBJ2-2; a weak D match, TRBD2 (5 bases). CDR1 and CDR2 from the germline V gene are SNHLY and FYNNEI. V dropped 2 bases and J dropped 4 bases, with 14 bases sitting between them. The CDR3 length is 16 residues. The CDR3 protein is CASSEYWGVGTGELFF. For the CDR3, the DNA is TGTGCCAGCAGTGAATATTGGGGAGTGGGCACCGGGGAGCTGTTTTTT. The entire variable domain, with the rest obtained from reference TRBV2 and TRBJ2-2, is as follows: EPEVTQTPSHQVTQMGQEVILRCVPISNHLYFYWYRQILGQKVEFLVSFYNNEISEKSEIFDDQFSVERPDGSNFTLKIRSTKLEDSAMYFCASSEYWGVGTGELFFGEGSRLTVL.

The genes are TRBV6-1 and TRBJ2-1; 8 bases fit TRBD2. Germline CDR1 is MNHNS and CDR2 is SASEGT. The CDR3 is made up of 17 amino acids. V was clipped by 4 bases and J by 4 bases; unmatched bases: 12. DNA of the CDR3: TGTGCCAGCAGTGTAAAATTCCTAGCGGGCCCATACAATGAGCAGTTCTTC. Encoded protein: CASSVKFLAGPYNEQFF.

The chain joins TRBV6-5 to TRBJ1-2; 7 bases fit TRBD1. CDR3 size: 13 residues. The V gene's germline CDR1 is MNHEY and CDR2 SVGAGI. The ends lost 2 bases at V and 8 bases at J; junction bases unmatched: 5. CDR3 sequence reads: CASSYSRQGGYTF. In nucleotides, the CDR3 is TGTGCCAGCAGTTACAGTAGACAGGGAGGCTACACCTTC.

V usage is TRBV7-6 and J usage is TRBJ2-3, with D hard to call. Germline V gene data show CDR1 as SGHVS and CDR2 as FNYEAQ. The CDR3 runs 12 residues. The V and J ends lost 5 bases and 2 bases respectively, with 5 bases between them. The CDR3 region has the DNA TGTGCCAGCAGCCGAGTCACAGATACGCAGTATTTT. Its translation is CASSRVTDTQYF.

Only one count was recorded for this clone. The CDR3 nucleotides are TGTGCCGTCATTCACACCAGGGAACAAATTTACGAGCAGTACTTC. Translating it yields CAVIHTREQIYEQYF. The rearrangement joins TRBV19 to TRBJ2-7; tentative D call: TRBD1 (5 bases). V was trimmed by 11 bases and J by 4 bases, leaving 24 bases between them. The CDR3 has 15 amino acids. Per germline, CDR1 LNHDA and CDR2 SQIVND (reference sequence).

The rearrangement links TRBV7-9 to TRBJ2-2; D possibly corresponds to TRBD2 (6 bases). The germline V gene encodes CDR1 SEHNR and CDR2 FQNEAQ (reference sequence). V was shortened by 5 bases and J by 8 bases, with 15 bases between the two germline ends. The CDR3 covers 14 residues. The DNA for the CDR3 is TGTGCCAGCAGCCACTTGGAGGGAACGGGGGAGCTGTTTTTT. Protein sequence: CASSHLEGTGELFF.

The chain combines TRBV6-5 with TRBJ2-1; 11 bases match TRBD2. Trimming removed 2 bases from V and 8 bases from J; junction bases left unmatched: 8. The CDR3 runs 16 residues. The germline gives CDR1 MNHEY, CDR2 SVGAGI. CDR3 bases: TGTGCCAGCAGTTACCCCACTAGCGGGGGTCTGTATGAGCAGTTCTTC. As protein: CASSYPTSGGLYEQFF.

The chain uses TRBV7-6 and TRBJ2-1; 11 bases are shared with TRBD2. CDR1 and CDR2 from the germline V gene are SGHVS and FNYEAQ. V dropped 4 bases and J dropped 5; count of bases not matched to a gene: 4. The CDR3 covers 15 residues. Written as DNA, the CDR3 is TGTGCCAGCAGCTCGCTAGCGGGGGGAAACAATGAGCAGTTCTTC. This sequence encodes CASSSLAGGNNEQFF.